The 3 T cell receptor beta chains in this list originate from one sample, sequenced in a study of Graves' ophthalmopathy and Graves' hyperthyroidism. Amplification of TCR beta CDR3 regions used RNA transcripts. A first-round RT-PCR used HTBI primers, followed by a second-round multiplex PCR. TCRdb used MiXCR to reprocess the multiplex PCR reads, holding one entry per CDR3 protein. The sample records a few hundred thousand distinct CDR3 sequences, 15% being singletons. The sequencing sample was made of peripheral blood. These receptors all come from a woman under 30 with stable Graves' hyperthyroidism.

The chain combines TRBV30 with TRBJ2-5; 7 bases are shared with TRBD1. The germline V gene has CDR1 GTSNPN and CDR2 SVGIG (reference sequence). This CDR3 has 14 amino acids. V trimming: 2 bases; J trimming: 3 bases; junction bases outside the gene matches: 6. The CDR3: CAWSPGTAKETQYF. The CDR3 coding sequence is TGTGCCTGGAGTCCCGGGACAGCTAAAGAGACCCAGTACTTC.

This clonotype was recorded many times. The V gene is TRBV12-3 or TRBV12-4, the J gene TRBJ1-2; 9 nucleotides align to TRBD1. Unmatched junction bases numbered 9, after V lost 3 bases and J lost 4 bases. CDR3 length equals 16 residues. The chain's CDR3 is CASSFGDRVWIYGYTF. The DNA of the CDR3 is TGTGCCAGCAGTTTCGGGGACAGGGTTTGGATCTATGGCTACACCTTC.

The table lists this clonotype with many counts. The chain employs TRBV5-1 and TRBJ1-2; TRBD1 agrees at 11 bases. This CDR3 is built from 15 residues. Germline values: CDR1 SGHRS, CDR2 YFSETQ. With 4 bases clipped from V and 6 bases from J, the junction kept 8 bases outside the gene matches. The CDR3 sequence: CASSDRTGGEDGYTF. In DNA form, the CDR3 reads TGCGCCAGCAGCGACCGGACAGGGGGCGAGGATGGCTACACCTTC.